The T cell receptor beta chain described here comes from a study of cytomegalovirus exposure and HLA in healthy donors. Regarding the study as a whole: The study put 160 or so TCR beta chains on its list as cytomegalovirus-associated. Some public TCRs appeared in many individuals, while most sequences were rare.

Germline V gene lookup returns CDR1 SGHDT and CDR2 YYEEEE. This CDR3 comprises 16 residues. V gave up 3 bases and J gave up 4 bases; unmatched junction bases: 9. The primer mix had 60 Vbeta and 13 Jbeta primers. Clones were sequenced by immunoSEQ multiplex PCR, and TCRdb holds only the in-frame ones, with some missing. The sample has some 140,000 clones, roughly four fifths seen once. Comment on this clone: Antigen unknown.

The clonotype was recovered from a man aged 25 to 40 in good health and CMV-seronegative. This chain links TRBV5-6 with TRBJ2-2; 7 bases map to TRBD2. Sequencing was carried out using PBMCs. CDR3 DNA: TGTGCCAGCAGCTCGGCGGGGGAGGGAGGCACCGGGGAGCTGTTTTTT. Its protein is CASSSAGEGGTGELFF. Drawing the rest from reference TRBV5-6 and TRBJ2-2, the complete variable domain is DAGVTQSPTHLIKTRGQQVTLRCSPKSGHDTVSWYQQALGQGPQFIFQYYEEEERQRGNFPDRFSGHQFPNYSSELNVNALLLGDSALYLCASSSAGEGGTGELFFGEGSRLTVL.